This record looks at one T cell receptor (beta chain) sequence and its context. Trimming stripped 7 bases from V and 5 bases from J, with 16 bases between. Germline lookup yields CDR1 SNHLY and CDR2 FYNNEI. This CDR3 is built from 14 residues. Using immunoSEQ multiplex PCR, the repertoire was profiled, and TCRdb retains in-frame clones only, with some absent. Of more than 95,000 clones in the sample, about 81% are singletons; the top ten hold approximately 3%. The data were obtained in a study of T cell clones after liver transplantation. Looking at the study overall: TCRbeta sequencing after a pre-transplant mixed lymphocyte reaction identified graft-donor-reactive clones, later tracked in post-transplant blood.

This receptor was obtained from a human patient who received a liver transplant. Some T cells may be the graft donor's. The chain links TRBV2 to TRBJ2-3, with D perhaps TRBD2 (5 bases). The material was CD4+ T cells from blood, obtained around 44 months after liver transplant. CDR3 sequence: CASTQARGIDTQYF. DNA for the CDR3: TGTGCCAGCACCCAGGCCCGAGGGATAGATACGCAGTATTTT. The full variable domain, completed using reference TRBV2 and TRBJ2-3, is EPEVTQTPSHQVTQMGQEVILRCVPISNHLYFYWYRQILGQKVEFLVSFYNNEISEKSEIFDDQFSVERPDGSNFTLKIRSTKLEDSAMYFCASTQARGIDTQYFGPGTRLTVL.